The 20 T cell receptor beta chains below all came from one sample that was sequenced in a study of a mutant IDH1 vaccine in newly diagnosed glioma. Assay: immunoSEQ multiplex PCR; the TCRdb copy retains only in-frame clones and omits some. The sample shows 45,000 to 65,000 clones, approximately 79% of them seen only once. No antigen has been identified for these receptors. As for time point: week 5, during vaccination. Vaccine doses each comprised 300 ug of mutant IDH1 20-mer peptide, with topical imiquimod. The specimen was PBMCs, collected from a glioma patient whose treatment included an IDH1 peptide vaccine. These receptors were collected from a woman aged 18-29 years with glioma. Some clones in this sample may be carry-over from other donors' samples.

This clone has just a few counts. The chain combines TRBV7-9 with TRBJ1-1; D is perhaps TRBD1 (5 bases). The germline gives CDR1 SEHNR, CDR2 FQNEAQ (reference sequence). V was cut by 4 bases and J by 6 bases, with 15 bases left in between. The CDR3 contains 14 residues. The DNA of the CDR3 is TGTGCCAGCAGCTACGTTCAGGGAATTCCTGAAGCTTTCTTT. It yields the protein CASSYVQGIPEAFF.

The chain has TRBV27 and TRBJ2-3; tentatively, D is TRBD1 (5 bases). Germline lookup yields CDR1 MNHEY and CDR2 SMNVEV (reference sequence). The CDR3 length is 19 residues. Trimming removed 3 bases at V and 2 bases at J, with 24 bases between. CDR3 nucleotide sequence: TGTGCCAGCAGTTTCAATAGGGGCAGTGCCCTTAAGGCCACAGATACGCAGTATTTT. This codes for CASSFNRGSALKATDTQYF.

The chain joins TRBV13 to TRBJ2-7, with 14 bases that match TRBD2. Trimming at V came to 5 bases and at J to 4 bases, leaving 10 bases not matched to a gene. This CDR3 region has 17 residues. Looked up from germline, CDR1 is PRHDT and CDR2 is FYEKMQ (reference sequence). DNA for the CDR3: TGTGCCAGCAGCGATGGGACTAGCGGGAGAATACCGTACGAGCAGTACTTC. Amino acids: CASSDGTSGRIPYEQYF.

The V gene is TRBV7-3, the J gene TRBJ1-1; possibly TRBD1 for D (5 bases). CDR3 length equals 14 residues. Germline V lookup: CDR1 SGHTA, CDR2 FQGTGA. The V end was cut by 5 bases, the J end by 3 bases, with 13 bases between. The CDR3 is CASSPSRADTEAFF. As DNA, the CDR3 is TGTGCCAGCAGCCCCAGCAGGGCTGACACTGAAGCTTTCTTT. Full variable domain (remainder filled in from reference TRBV7-3 and TRBJ1-1): GAGVSQTPSNKVTEKGKYVELRCDPISGHTALYWYRQSLGQGPEFLIYFQGTGAADDSGLPNDRFFAVRPEGSVSTLKIQRTERGDSAVYLCASSPSRADTEAFFGQGTRLTVV.

The chain couples TRBV5-1 to TRBJ2-7; D assignment may be TRBD1 or TRBD2 (5 bases each). V lost 6 bases and J lost 0, with 10 bases in between. Looked up from germline, CDR1 is SGHRS and CDR2 is YFSETQ. CDR3 length: 13 amino acids. CDR3 bases: TGCGCCAGCACCCGGGGCGGCTCCTACGAGCAGTACTTC. Translated: CASTRGGSYEQYF.

Regarding this clone: This specimen includes other DNA sequences encoding the same CDR3. The chain's CDR3 is CASSVGTGELFF. The CDR3 DNA reads as TGTGCCAGCAGCGTAGGAACCGGGGAGCTGTTTTTT. The chain couples TRBV9 to TRBJ2-2; D call uncertain. The V gene lost 0 bases and the J gene lost 5 bases, with 2 bases spanning the gap. CDR1 and CDR2 from the germline V gene are SGDLS and YYNGEE. This CDR3 spans 12 amino acids.

This chain uses TRBV7-8 with TRBJ1-4; 10 bases are a match to TRBD1. Germline CDR1 is SGHVS and CDR2 is FQNEAQ. The CDR3 contains 17 residues. The V and J ends lost 0 bases and 3 bases, in that order; junction bases with no gene match: 4. CDR3 amino acids: CASSLADRGFSNEKLFF. For the CDR3, the DNA is TGTGCCAGCAGCTTAGCGGACAGGGGGTTTTCTAATGAAAAACTGTTTTTT.

This chain connects TRBV14 to TRBJ1-1; no clear D. Looked up from germline, CDR1 is SGHDN and CDR2 is FVKESK. V lost 5 bases and J 2 bases, leaving 12 bases between the germline ends. The CDR3 consists of 14 residues. The CDR3 loop reads CASSAGVGNTEAFF. In DNA, the CDR3 is TGTGCCAGCAGCGCGGGCGTAGGAAACACTGAAGCTTTCTTT.

The rearrangement joins TRBV9 to TRBJ1-1, with D perhaps TRBD1 (5 bases). Germline CDR1 SGDLS, CDR2 YYNGEE. V was cut by 2 bases and J by 3 bases, with 11 bases left in between. The CDR3 length is 14 residues. CDR3 loop: CASSVKVRDTEAFF. The CDR3, as DNA: TGTGCCAGCAGCGTCAAAGTCAGGGACACTGAAGCTTTCTTT.

This chain uses TRBV5-8 with TRBJ2-7, with D unclear. The V gene lost 2 bases and the J gene lost 3 bases, with 3 bases spanning the gap. This CDR3 is built from 11 residues. Looked up from germline, CDR1 is SGHTS and CDR2 is YDEGEE. In DNA form, the CDR3 reads TGTGCCAGCAGCTTCAACTACGAGCAGTACTTC. Amino acid sequence: CASSFNYEQYF.

The chain employs TRBV4-1 and TRBJ1-2; D remains ambiguous. Germline loops: CDR1 MGHRA, CDR2 YSYEKL. This CDR3 has 15 residues. V was cut by 1 base and J by 0 bases, with 9 bases left in between. CDR3 residues: CASSQAPAPNYGYTF. DNA for the CDR3: TGCGCCAGCAGCCAAGCACCAGCCCCTAACTATGGCTACACCTTC.

The chain couples TRBV5-1 to TRBJ1-2; D gene unclear. The CDR3 contains 13 residues. Germline V gene sequence: CDR1 SGHRS, CDR2 YFSETQ. Between the trimmed V and J ends, which lost 4 bases and 8 bases, there was a span of 15 bases. The CDR3 sequence is CASSPDGVGGYTF. CDR3 DNA sequence: TGCGCCAGCAGCCCGGACGGGGTGGGAGGCTACACCTTC.

This sequence joins TRBV4-3 and TRBJ2-5; possible D gene TRBD1, 5 bases. The tail of the sequence fits TRBJ2-7 better, so the J call may be wrong. This CDR3 spans 14 amino acids. Germline lookup yields CDR1 LGHNA and CDR2 YSLEER. The CDR3 sequence: CASSQEVRAYEQYF. The CDR3 DNA is TGCGCCAGCAGCCAAGAAGTCAGGGCCTACGAGCAGTACTTC.

V and J are TRBV7-9 and TRBJ2-7; D possibly corresponds to TRBD2 (6 bases). There are 14 residues in the CDR3. The V and J ends lost 4 bases and 1 base respectively, with 11 bases between them. Germline CDR1 and CDR2: SEHNR and FQNEAQ (reference sequence). The CDR3 DNA follows: TGTGCCAGCAGCTCCTCGGGGGATTCCTACGAGCAGTACTTC. Translation: CASSSSGDSYEQYF.

The gene calls are TRBV6-5 and TRBJ2-5, with 8 bases lining up with TRBD1. Germline V lookup: CDR1 MNHEY, CDR2 SVGAGI. CDR3 length: 16 amino acids. V lost 2 bases to trimming and J lost 2 bases; unmatched junction nucleotides: 7. DNA of the CDR3: TGTGCCAGCAGTTACAGCCGACAGGGGTTACAAGAGACCCAGTACTTC. This translates into CASSYSRQGLQETQYF.

The chain has TRBV15 and TRBJ2-2; weak D call: TRBD1 (7 bases). CDR1 is LNHNV and CDR2 is YYDKDF in the germline V gene (reference sequence). Trimming took 3 bases from V and 4 from J, leaving 9 bases between them. The CDR3 covers 14 residues. CDR3 residues: CATSSQGGTGELFF. In DNA form, the CDR3 reads TGTGCCACCAGCAGTCAGGGGGGCACCGGGGAGCTGTTTTTT.

The chain is built from TRBV14 and TRBJ1-1; no clear D gene. This CDR3 spans 14 amino acids. The germline V gene encodes CDR1 SGHDN and CDR2 FVKESK. V lost 4 bases and J 1 base, leaving 10 bases between the germline ends. This CDR3 reads CASSLRTGNTEAFF. The CDR3 nucleotides read TGTGCCAGCAGCCTAAGGACGGGGAACACTGAAGCTTTCTTT.

This clone showed up just once. The CDR3 coding sequence is TGTGCCAGCAGTCCCAGACTAGCCCCGGTTTTCGAGCAGTACTTC. Translating it yields CASSPRLAPVFEQYF. The rearrangement joins TRBV6-6 to TRBJ2-7, with 7 bases lining up with TRBD2. Germline trimming cut 5 bases from V and 6 bases from J; bases unmatched to any gene: 13. Germline V gene data show CDR1 as MNHNY and CDR2 as SVGAGI (reference sequence). The CDR3 runs 15 residues.

This chain links TRBV7-8 with TRBJ1-2; TRBD1 aligns across 7 bases. V lost 5 bases, J lost 7 bases, and 4 bases stayed unmatched. The CDR3 contains 12 residues. Germline CDR1 SGHVS, CDR2 FQNEAQ. This CDR3 reads CASSPRTGGYTF. The CDR3 nucleotides are TGTGCCAGCAGCCCCAGGACAGGTGGCTACACCTTC.

The chain links TRBV27 to TRBJ1-5, with D maybe TRBD1 (5 bases). The CDR3 has 12 amino acids. In germline, CDR1 is MNHEY, CDR2 SMNVEV (reference sequence). V was shortened by 11 bases and J by 8 bases, with 16 bases between the two germline ends. CDR3 amino acids: CACGSAREPQHF. In DNA, the CDR3 is TGTGCCTGCGGGAGCGCCAGGGAGCCCCAGCATTTT.